What follows is one T cell receptor beta chain and its context. This table comes from immunoSEQ multiplex PCR, and its TCRdb copy is limited to in-frame clones, with some not included. This table has some 320,000 clones, around 86% appearing once. This sample was included in a study of blood T cell repertoires in COVID-19. The ends lost 4 bases at V and 4 bases at J; junction bases unmatched: 2. This CDR3 is built from 14 residues. Germline values: CDR1 SGHNT, CDR2 YYREEE (reference sequence). Material for sequencing was PBMCs or T cells enriched from blood (not recorded which). The clonotype was recovered from a man aged 55 to 69 who had recovered from COVID-19. The rearrangement links TRBV5-4 to TRBJ2-1; 10 bases align to TRBD2. The CDR3 bases are TGTGCCAGCAGCGGGACTAGCGTGTACAATGAGCAGTTCTTC. Encoded protein: CASSGTSVYNEQFF. The full variable domain, with the rest looked up from reference TRBV5-4 and TRBJ2-1, is ETGVTQSPTHLIKTRGQQVTLRCSSQSGHNTVSWYQQALGQGPQFIFQYYREEENGRGNFPPRFSGLQFPNYSSELNVNALELDDSALYLCASSGTSVYNEQFFGPGTRLTVL.